This TCR beta chain is drawn from a study of T cell responses to AZD1222 COVID-19 vaccine. Study-level points and caveats: Clonal diversity was possibly underestimated; the donors were predominantly white British and more often female. CD4 TCRs linked to vaccination spanned spike, dominating at 160-218 and 743-854.

TCRdb keeps only in-frame clones here, not all; method: immunoSEQ multiplex PCR. The table records roughly 120,000 clones, roughly 88% of them present only once. The CDR3 is made up of 13 amino acids. Trimming took off 5 bases at V and 5 bases at J, with 13 bases between the two ends. To note about this clone: Its antigen is currently unknown.

The clonotype originates from an adult in good health. The genes are TRBV12-3 or TRBV12-4 and TRBJ2-7; D possibly corresponds to TRBD1 (5 bases). Source: peripheral blood, taken on day 0 of AZD1222 vaccination. CDR3 sequence reads: CASSPGHVDEQYF. DNA for the CDR3: TGTGCCAGCAGTCCAGGACACGTAGACGAGCAGTACTTC.